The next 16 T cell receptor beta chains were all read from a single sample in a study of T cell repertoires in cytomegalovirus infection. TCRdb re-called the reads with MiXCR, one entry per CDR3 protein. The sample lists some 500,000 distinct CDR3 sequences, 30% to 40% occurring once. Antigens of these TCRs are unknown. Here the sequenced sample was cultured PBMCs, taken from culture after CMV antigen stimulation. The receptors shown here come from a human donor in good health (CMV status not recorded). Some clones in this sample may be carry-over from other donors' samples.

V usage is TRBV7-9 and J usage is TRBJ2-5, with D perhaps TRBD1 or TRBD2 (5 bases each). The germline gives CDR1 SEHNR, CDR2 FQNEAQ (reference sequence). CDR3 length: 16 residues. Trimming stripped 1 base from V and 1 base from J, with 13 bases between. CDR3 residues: CASSLGGIRPQETQYF. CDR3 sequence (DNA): TGTGCCAGCAGCTTAGGGGGGATCCGGCCCCAAGAGACCCAGTACTTC.

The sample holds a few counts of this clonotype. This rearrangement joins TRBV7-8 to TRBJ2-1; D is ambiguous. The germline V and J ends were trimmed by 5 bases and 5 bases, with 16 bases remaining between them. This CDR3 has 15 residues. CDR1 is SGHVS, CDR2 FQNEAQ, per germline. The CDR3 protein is CASSPTGVRNNEQFF. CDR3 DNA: TGTGCCAGCAGCCCTACTGGGGTTCGGAACAATGAGCAGTTCTTC.

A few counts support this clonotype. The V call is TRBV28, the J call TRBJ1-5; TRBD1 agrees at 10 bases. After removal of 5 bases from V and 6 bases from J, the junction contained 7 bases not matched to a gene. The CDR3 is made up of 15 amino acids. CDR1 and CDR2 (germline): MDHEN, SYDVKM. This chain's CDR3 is CASSPLGQGLQPQHF. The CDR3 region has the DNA TGTGCCAGCAGTCCTTTGGGACAGGGGCTTCAGCCCCAGCATTTT.

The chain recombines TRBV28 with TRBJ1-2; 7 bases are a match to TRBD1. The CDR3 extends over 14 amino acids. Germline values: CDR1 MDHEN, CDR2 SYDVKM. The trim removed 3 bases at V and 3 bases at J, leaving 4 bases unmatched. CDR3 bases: TGTGCCAGCAGTTTGATGACAGGGTACTATGGCTACACCTTC. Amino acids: CASSLMTGYYGYTF.

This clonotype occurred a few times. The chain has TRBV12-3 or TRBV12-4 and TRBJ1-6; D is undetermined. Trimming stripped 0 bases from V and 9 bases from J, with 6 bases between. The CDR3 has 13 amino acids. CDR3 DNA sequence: TGTGCCAGCAGTTTAGCGAGCACTTCACCCCTCCACTTT. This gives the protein CASSLASTSPLHF.

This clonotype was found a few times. DNA for the CDR3: TGTGCCAGCAGCTTAGCTCAGGGGCCTTCACGATCACCCCTCCACTTT. The encoded protein is CASSLAQGPSRSPLHF. V is TRBV7-2 and J is TRBJ1-6; weak D call: TRBD1 (6 bases). The V end lost 0 bases, the J end lost 10 bases, and 16 bases lay between the germline ends. The CDR3 is made up of 16 amino acids. In germline, CDR1 is SGHTA, CDR2 FQGNSA.

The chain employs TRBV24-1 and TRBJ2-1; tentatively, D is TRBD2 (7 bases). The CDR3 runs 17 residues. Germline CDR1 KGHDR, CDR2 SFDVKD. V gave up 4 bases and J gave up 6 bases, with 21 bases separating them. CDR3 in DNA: TGTGCCACCAGTGACCCTATGGGGAGGGGGGACCTCAATGAGCAGTTCTTC. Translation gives CATSDPMGRGDLNEQFF.

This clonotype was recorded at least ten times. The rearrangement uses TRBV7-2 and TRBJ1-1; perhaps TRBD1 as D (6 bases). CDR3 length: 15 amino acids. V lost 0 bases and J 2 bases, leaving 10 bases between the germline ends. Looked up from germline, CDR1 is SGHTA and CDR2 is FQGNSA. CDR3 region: CASSLATGRNTEAFF. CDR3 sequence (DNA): TGTGCCAGCAGCTTAGCAACAGGGAGAAACACTGAAGCTTTCTTT. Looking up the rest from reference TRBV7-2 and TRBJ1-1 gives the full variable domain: GAGVSQSPSNKVTEKGKDVELRCDPISGHTALYWYRQSLGQGLEFLIYFQGNSAPDKSGLPSDRFSAERTGGSVSTLTIQRTQQEDSAVYLCASSLATGRNTEAFFGQGTRLTVV.

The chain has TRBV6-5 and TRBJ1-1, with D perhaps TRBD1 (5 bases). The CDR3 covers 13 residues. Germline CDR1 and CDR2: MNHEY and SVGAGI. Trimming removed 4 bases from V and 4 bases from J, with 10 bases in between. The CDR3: CASSSYRLTEAFF. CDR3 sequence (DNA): TGTGCCAGCAGTTCGTACAGGCTCACTGAAGCTTTCTTT.

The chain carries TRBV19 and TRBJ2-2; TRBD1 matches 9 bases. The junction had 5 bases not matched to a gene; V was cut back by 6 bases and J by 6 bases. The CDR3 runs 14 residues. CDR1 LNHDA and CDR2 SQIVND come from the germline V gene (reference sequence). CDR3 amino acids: CASRRDRAAGELFF. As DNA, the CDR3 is TGTGCCAGTAGAAGGGACAGGGCGGCCGGGGAGCTGTTTTTT.

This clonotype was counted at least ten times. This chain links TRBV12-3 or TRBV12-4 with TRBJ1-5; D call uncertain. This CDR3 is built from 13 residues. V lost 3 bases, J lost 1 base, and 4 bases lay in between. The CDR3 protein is CASSFVSNQPQHF. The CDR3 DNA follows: TGTGCCAGCAGTTTTGTCAGCAATCAGCCCCAGCATTTT.

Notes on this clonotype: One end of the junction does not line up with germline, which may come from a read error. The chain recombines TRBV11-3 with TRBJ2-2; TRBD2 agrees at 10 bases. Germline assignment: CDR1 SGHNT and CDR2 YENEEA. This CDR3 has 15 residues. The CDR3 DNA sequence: TGTGCCAGCAGCCCAACTAGCGGGGTGAGCGGGGAGCTGTATTTT. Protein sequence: CASSPTSGVSGELYF.

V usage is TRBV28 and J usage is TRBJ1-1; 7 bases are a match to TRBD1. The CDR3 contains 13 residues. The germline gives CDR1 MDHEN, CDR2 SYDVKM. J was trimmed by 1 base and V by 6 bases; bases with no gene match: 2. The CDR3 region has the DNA TGTGCCAGCAGGTACAGGGGGAACACTGAAGCTTTCTTT. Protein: CASRYRGNTEAFF.

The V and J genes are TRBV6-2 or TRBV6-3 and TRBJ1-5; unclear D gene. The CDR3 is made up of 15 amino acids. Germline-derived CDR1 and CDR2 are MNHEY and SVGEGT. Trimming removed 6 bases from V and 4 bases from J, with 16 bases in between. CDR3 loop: CASRRGGYRNQPQHF. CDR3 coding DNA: TGTGCCAGCAGAAGAGGAGGATATAGGAATCAGCCCCAGCATTTT.

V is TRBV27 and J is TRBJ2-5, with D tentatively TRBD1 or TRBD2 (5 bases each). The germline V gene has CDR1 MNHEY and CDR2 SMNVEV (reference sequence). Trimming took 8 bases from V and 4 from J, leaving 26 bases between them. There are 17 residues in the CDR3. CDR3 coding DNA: TGTGCCAGCGGGAAAATTTTCATTGGGGGAGAATTAGAGACCCAGTACTTC. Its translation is CASGKIFIGGELETQYF.

CDR3 sequence reads: CASSYSFTGGSYEQYF. The CDR3 nucleotides are TGTGCCAGCAGTTACTCTTTTACAGGGGGCTCCTACGAGCAGTACTTC. This chain uses TRBV6-5 with TRBJ2-7; 8 bases match TRBD1. CDR3 length: 16 residues. V gave up 0 bases and J gave up 0 bases; unmatched junction bases: 4. Germline V gene sequence: CDR1 MNHEY, CDR2 SVGAGI.